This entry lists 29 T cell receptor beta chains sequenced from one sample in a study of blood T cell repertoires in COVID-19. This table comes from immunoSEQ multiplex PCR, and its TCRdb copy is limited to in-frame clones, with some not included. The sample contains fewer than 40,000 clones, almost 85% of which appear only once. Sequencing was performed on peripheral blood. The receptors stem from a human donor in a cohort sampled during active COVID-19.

For the CDR3, the DNA is TGTGCCAGCACCAAGGGGGAAAGCTATGGCTACACCTTC. As protein: CASTKGESYGYTF. The chain links TRBV6-5 to TRBJ1-2; D perhaps matches TRBD1 (6 bases). The CDR3 runs 13 residues. CDR1 and CDR2 from the germline V gene are MNHEY and SVGAGI. V shed 7 bases and J shed 4 bases, with 13 bases lying between them.

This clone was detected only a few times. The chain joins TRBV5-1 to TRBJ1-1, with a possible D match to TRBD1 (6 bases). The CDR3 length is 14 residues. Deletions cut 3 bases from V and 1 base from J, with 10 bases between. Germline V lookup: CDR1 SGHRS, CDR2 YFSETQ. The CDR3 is CASSSSGQNTEAFF. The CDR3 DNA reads TGCGCCAGCAGCTCGTCGGGACAGAACACTGAAGCTTTCTTT.

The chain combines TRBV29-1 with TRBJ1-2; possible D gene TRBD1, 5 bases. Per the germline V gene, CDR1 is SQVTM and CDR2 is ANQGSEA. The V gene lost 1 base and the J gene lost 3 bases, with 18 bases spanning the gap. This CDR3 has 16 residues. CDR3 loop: CSVEGSRAGGDYGYTF. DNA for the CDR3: TGCAGCGTTGAAGGGAGTCGGGCCGGGGGGGACTATGGCTACACCTTC.

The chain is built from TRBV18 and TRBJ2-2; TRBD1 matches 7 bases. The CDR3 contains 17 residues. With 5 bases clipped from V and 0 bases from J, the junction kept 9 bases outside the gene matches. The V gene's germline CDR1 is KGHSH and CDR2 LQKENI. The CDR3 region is CASSETGTATNTGELFF. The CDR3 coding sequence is TGTGCCAGCTCAGAGACAGGGACAGCCACGAACACCGGGGAGCTGTTTTTT.

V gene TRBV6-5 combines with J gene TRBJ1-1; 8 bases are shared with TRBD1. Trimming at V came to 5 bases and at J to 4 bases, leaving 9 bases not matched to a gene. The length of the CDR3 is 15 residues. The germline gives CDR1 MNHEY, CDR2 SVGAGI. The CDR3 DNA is TGTGCCAGCAGTAACCAAGGACAGGGAGGCACTGAAGCTTTCTTT. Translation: CASSNQGQGGTEAFF.

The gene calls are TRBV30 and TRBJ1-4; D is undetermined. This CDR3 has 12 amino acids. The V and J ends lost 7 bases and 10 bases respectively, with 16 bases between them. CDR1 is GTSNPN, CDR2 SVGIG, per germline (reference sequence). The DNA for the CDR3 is TGTGCCTTCAAACCTCATCCAGTAAAACTGTTTTTT. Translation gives CAFKPHPVKLFF.

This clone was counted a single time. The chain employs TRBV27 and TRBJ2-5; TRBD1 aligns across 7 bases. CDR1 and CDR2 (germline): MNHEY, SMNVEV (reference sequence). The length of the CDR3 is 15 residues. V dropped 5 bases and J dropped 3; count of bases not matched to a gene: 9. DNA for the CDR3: TGTGCCAGCAGTCCCTCCGGGACAGAGGAAGAGACCCAGTACTTC. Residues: CASSPSGTEEETQYF.

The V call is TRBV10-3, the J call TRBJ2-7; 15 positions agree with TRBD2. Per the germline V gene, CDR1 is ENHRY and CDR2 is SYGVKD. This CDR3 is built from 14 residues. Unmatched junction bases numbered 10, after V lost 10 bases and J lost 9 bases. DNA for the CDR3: TGTGCCACCGGGGGACTAGCGGGAGGTCATGGGCAGTACTTC. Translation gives CATGGLAGGHGQYF.

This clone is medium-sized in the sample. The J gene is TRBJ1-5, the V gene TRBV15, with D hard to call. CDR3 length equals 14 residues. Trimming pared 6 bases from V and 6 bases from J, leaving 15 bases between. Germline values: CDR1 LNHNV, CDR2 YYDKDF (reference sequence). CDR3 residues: CATRRREGTQPQHF. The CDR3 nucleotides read TGTGCCACCAGGAGGAGGGAGGGAACTCAGCCCCAGCATTTT.

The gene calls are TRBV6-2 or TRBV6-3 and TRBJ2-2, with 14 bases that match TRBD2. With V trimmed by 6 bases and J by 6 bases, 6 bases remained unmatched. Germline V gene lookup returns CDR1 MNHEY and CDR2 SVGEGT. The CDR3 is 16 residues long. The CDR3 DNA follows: TGTGCCAGCAGCCGGGGACTAGCGGGAGTCCCCGGGGAGCTGTTTTTT. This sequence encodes CASSRGLAGVPGELFF.

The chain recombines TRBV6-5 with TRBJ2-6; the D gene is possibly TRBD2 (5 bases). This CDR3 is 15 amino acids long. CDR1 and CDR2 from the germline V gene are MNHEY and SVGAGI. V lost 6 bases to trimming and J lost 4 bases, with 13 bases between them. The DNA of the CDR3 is TGTGCCAGCAGCCGCGAGGGTGGAGGGGCCAACGTCCTGACTTTC. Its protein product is CASSREGGGANVLTF.

This CDR3 reads CASIASGGLYNEQFF. The CDR3 bases are TGTGCCAGCATTGCTAGCGGGGGATTATACAATGAGCAGTTCTTC. The chain carries TRBV6-7 and TRBJ2-1, with 10 bases aligning to TRBD2. TRBV6-7 qualifies as an ORF whose function is uncertain. After removal of 7 bases from V and 4 bases from J, the junction contained 7 bases not matched to a gene. The CDR3 totals 15 residues.

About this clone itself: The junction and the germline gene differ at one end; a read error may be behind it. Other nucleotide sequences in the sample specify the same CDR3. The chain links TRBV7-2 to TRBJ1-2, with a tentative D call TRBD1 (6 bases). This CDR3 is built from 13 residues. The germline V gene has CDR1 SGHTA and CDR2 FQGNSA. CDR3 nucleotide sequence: TGCGCCAGCAGCTTGAGACAGGTTTATGGCTACACCTTC. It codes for CASSLRQVYGYTF.

CDR3 DNA sequence: TGTGCCAGCAGCTTAGGTGTTGGGACTAGCTCCTACGAGCAGTACTTC. Protein sequence: CASSLGVGTSSYEQYF. J is TRBJ2-7 and V is TRBV7-9, with 8 bases lining up with TRBD2. Germline lookup yields CDR1 SEHNR and CDR2 FQNEAQ (reference sequence). Losses at the gene ends were 1 base for V and 0 bases for J; bases not matched to a gene: 5. CDR3 size: 16 residues.

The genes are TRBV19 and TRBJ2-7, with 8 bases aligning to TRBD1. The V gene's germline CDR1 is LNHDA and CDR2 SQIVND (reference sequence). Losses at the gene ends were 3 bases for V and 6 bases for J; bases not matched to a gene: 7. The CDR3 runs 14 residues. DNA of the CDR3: TGTGCCAGTAGTATCGGCGGGACAGGAACCGAGCAGTACTTC. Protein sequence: CASSIGGTGTEQYF.

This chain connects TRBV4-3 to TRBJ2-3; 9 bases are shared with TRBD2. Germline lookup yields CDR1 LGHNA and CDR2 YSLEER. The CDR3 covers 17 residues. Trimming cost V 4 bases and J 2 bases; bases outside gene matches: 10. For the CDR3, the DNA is TGCGCCAGCAGCCCAGACCAGCGGGGGGCCTACACAGATACGCAGTATTTT. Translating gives CASSPDQRGAYTDTQYF.

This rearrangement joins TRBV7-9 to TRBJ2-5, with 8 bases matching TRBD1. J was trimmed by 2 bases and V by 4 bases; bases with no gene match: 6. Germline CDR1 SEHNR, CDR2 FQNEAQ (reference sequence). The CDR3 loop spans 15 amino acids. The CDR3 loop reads CASSYGQGAQETQYF. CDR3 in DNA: TGTGCCAGCAGCTATGGCCAGGGGGCTCAAGAGACCCAGTACTTC.

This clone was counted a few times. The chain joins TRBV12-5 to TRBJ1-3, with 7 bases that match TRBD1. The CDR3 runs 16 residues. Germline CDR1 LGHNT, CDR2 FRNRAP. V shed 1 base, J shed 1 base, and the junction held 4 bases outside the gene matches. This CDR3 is CASGLAMTGSGNTIYF. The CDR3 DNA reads TGTGCTAGTGGTTTGGCAATGACAGGGTCTGGAAACACCATATATTTT.

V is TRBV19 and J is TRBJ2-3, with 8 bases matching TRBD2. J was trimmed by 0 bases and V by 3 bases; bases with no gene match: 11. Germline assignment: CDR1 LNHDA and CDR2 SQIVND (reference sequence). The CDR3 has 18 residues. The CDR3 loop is CASSMSPLLAASTDTQYF. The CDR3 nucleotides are TGTGCCAGTAGTATGTCCCCCCTACTAGCGGCCAGCACAGATACGCAGTATTTT.

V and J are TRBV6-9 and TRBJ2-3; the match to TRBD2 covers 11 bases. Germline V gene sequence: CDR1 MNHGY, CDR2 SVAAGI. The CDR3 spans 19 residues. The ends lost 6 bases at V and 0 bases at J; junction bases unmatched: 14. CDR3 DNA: TGTGCCAGCAGCCATAGCGGGAGGGTAAGGGGGCCTAGCACAGATACGCAGTATTTT. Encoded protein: CASSHSGRVRGPSTDTQYF.

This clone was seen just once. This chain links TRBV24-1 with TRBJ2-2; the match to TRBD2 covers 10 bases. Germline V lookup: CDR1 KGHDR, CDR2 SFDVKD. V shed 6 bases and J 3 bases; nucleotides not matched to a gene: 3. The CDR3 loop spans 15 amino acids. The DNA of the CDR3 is TGTGCCACCAGTAGCGGGAGGGCCTACACCGGGGAGCTGTTTTTT. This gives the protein CATSSGRAYTGELFF.

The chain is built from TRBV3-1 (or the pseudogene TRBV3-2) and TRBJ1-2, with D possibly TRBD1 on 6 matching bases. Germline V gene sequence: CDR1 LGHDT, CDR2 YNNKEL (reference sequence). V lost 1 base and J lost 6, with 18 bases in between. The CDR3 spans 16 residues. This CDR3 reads CASSQAGGSRGDGYTF. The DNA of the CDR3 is TGTGCCAGCAGCCAAGCCGGGGGGAGCAGGGGAGATGGCTACACCTTC.

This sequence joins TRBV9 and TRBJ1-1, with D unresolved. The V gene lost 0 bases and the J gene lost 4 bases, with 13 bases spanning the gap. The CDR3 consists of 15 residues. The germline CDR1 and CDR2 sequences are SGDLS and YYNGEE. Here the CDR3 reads CASSVGPSAGTEAFF. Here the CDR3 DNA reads TGTGCCAGCAGCGTAGGACCTAGTGCGGGCACTGAAGCTTTCTTT.

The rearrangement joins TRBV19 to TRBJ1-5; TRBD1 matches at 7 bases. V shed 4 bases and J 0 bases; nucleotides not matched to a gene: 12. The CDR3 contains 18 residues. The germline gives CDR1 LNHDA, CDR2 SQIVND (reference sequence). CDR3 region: CASSSRRDRVVSNQPQHF. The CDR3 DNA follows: TGTGCCAGTAGTAGTAGGCGGGACAGAGTTGTTAGCAATCAGCCCCAGCATTTT.

This chain's CDR3 is CASSRTSGAYEQYF. The CDR3 DNA reads as TGTGCCAGCAGTCGGACTAGCGGGGCCTACGAGCAGTACTTC. The chain carries TRBV6-5 and TRBJ2-7; the match to TRBD2 covers 12 bases. This CDR3 has 14 residues. Trimming cost V 5 bases and J 2 bases; bases outside gene matches: 1. The germline CDR1 and CDR2 sequences are MNHEY and SVGAGI.

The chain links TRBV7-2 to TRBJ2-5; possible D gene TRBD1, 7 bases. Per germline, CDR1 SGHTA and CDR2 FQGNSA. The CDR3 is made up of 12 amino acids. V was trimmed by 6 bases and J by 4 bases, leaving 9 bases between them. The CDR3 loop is CASRQGGETQYF. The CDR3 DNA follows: TGTGCCAGCAGGCAGGGGGGAGAGACCCAGTACTTC.

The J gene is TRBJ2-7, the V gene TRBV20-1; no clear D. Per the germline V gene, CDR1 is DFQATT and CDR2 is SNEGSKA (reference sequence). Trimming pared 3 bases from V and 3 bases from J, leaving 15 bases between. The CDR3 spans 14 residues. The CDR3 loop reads CSASFPNTFYEQYF. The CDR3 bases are TGCAGTGCTAGTTTTCCAAACACATTCTACGAGCAGTACTTC.

The CDR3 sequence: CASSPGLSRYEQYF. The CDR3 DNA reads as TGTGCCAGCTCACCAGGACTTTCACGCTACGAGCAGTACTTC. V usage is TRBV18 and J usage is TRBJ2-7, with D possibly being TRBD2 (5 bases). Between the trimmed V and J ends, which lost 2 bases and 3 bases, there was a span of 11 bases. Germline-derived CDR1 and CDR2 are KGHSH and LQKENI. The CDR3 covers 14 residues. The full variable domain, in which reference TRBV18 and TRBJ2-7 provide the parts outside the CDR3, is NAGVMQNPRHLVRRRGQEARLRCSPMKGHSHVYWYRQLPEEGLKFMVYLQKENIIDESGMPKERFSAEFPKEGPSILRIQQVVRGDSAAYFCASSPGLSRYEQYFGPGTRLTVT.

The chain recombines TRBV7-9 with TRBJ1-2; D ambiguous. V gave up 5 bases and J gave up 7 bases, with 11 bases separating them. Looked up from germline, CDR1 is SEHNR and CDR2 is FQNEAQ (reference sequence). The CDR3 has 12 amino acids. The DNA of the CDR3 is TGTGCCAGCAGCGACGGGGTCGCTGGCTACACCTTC. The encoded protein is CASSDGVAGYTF.